These T cell receptor beta chains were read from a single sample in a study of CD8+ T cells in alopecia areata. Measured with immunoSEQ multiplex PCR; TCRdb has only the in-frame clones, and not every one. The sample records 90,000 to 120,000 clones, around 83% being singletons. Sequenced material: CD8+ T cells sorted from blood, taken at week 24, from a patient treated with tofacitinib. These receptors all come from a human donor with alopecia areata. The CDR3 runs from the conserved cysteine through the conserved F or W. The order of the fields is D gene, CDR3 length, clone size, J gene, V gene, CDR3 protein, CDR3 DNA. A D gene is named only where the DNA matches it firmly. Rows give clone size only sometimes, using once, few, many, or a class for an expanded clone.

>.|14|many|TRBJ1-1|TRBV4-1
CASSQSGTNTEAFF
TGCGCCAGCAGCCAATCGGGAACGAACACTGAAGCTTTCTTT
>TRBD2|17|.|TRBJ2-1|TRBV4-3
CASSQERSSGGYNEQFF
TGCGCCAGCAGCCAAGAGAGGAGTAGCGGGGGATACAATGAGCAGTTCTTC
>TRBD1|14|.|TRBJ2-7|TRBV5-1
CASSPGQGRNEQYF
TGCGCCAGCAGCCCAGGACAGGGGAGGAACGAGCAGTACTTC
>.|17|.|TRBJ2-6|TRBV2
CASDTIRTATRANVLTF
TGTGCCAGCGACACCATTCGGACGGCTACAAGGGCCAACGTCCTGACTTTC
>.|14|.|TRBJ2-7|TRBV4-1
CASSTGPGSYEQYF
TGCGCCAGCAGCACCGGGCCTGGGTCCTACGAGCAGTACTTC
>.|14|once|TRBJ1-1|TRBV27
CASGQWQWDTEAFF
TGTGCCAGCGGACAGTGGCAGTGGGACACTGAAGCTTTCTTT
>TRBD2|16|.|TRBJ2-5|TRBV9
CASSVGTGGTQETQYF
TGTGCCAGCAGCGTAGGAACGGGGGGAACCCAAGAGACCCAGTACTTC
>.|17|.|TRBJ1-2|TRBV11-3
CASSFLRRLGGDYGYTF
TGTGCCAGCAGCTTTCTTAGGAGGTTAGGTGGTGACTATGGCTACACCTTC
>TRBD2|14|.|TRBJ2-5|TRBV7-6
CASSLARGGEAQYF
TGTGCCAGCAGCTTAGCCCGGGGGGGAGAGGCCCAGTACTTC
>.|14|.|TRBJ1-2|TRBV29-1
CSVVSTGQDYGYTF
TGCAGCGTTGTCTCAACAGGGCAGGACTATGGCTACACCTTC
>.|13|.|TRBJ1-1|TRBV2
CASRPSQNTEAFF
TGTGCCAGCAGGCCAAGTCAGAACACTGAAGCTTTCTTT
>.|13|.|TRBJ2-1|TRBV2
CAIHADGDNEQFF
TGTGCCATCCACGCCGACGGTGATAATGAGCAGTTCTTC
>.|11|.|TRBJ2-7|TRBV7-9
CASSLVSDLNF
TGTGCCAGCAGCTTAGTCTCGGACCTCAACTTC
>TRBD1|14|.|TRBJ2-1|TRBV29-1
CSVVLRGRYNEQFF
TGCAGCGTTGTATTAAGGGGGCGATACAATGAGCAGTTCTTC
>TRBD1|16|once|TRBJ2-5|TRBV28
CASSDQLTGPEETQYF
TGTGCCAGCAGCGACCAATTGACAGGGCCCGAAGAGACCCAGTACTTC
>.|13|.|TRBJ2-7|TRBV29-1
CSARGTGSYEQYF
TGCAGCGCCAGAGGGACGGGCTCCTACGAGCAGTACTTC
>.|12|.|TRBJ2-1|TRBV13
CASRNHDPEQFF
TGTGCCTCGAGAAACCACGACCCTGAGCAGTTCTTC
>TRBD1|13|.|TRBJ2-7|TRBV25-1
CASPQGAAYEQYF
TGTGCCAGCCCCCAGGGGGCTGCCTACGAGCAGTACTTC
>.|14|.|TRBJ1-2|TRBV11-2
CASSFGGGDRGYTF
TGTGCCAGCAGCTTCGGCGGGGGGGATCGCGGCTACACCTTC
>TRBD1|19|.|TRBJ2-1|TRBV18
CASSPKRVVPGQTYNEQFF
TGTGCCAGCTCACCAAAGCGAGTAGTTCCGGGACAGACATACAATGAGCAGTTCTTC
>.|15|once|TRBJ1-1|TRBV2
CASTPVGEMNTEAFF
TGTGCCAGCACCCCAGTCGGGGAGATGAACACTGAAGCTTTCTTT
>.|12|.|TRBJ1-2|TRBV29-1
CSVPGPPNGYTF
TGCAGCGTCCCGGGACCGCCTAATGGCTACACCTTC
>TRBD1|13|few|TRBJ2-7|TRBV29-1
CSVEEQGAYEQYF
TGCAGCGTTGAAGAGCAGGGGGCATACGAGCAGTACTTC
>TRBD1|15|.|TRBJ2-1|TRBV7-9
CASSLAGTGVNEQFF
TGTGCCAGCAGCTTAGCCGGGACAGGGGTGAATGAGCAGTTCTTC
>TRBD1|15|.|TRBJ2-7|TRBV29-1
CSVSNPGQGLNEQYF
TGCAGCGTCTCCAACCCGGGACAGGGATTGAACGAGCAGTACTTC
>.|15|.|TRBJ2-7|TRBV4-1
CASSQGGDSSYEQYF
TGCGCCAGCAGCCAAGGGGGGGACAGCTCCTACGAGCAGTACTTC
>.|11|.|TRBJ2-2|TRBV20-1
CSAIFVGELFF
TGCAGTGCTATCTTTGTCGGGGAGCTGTTTTTT
>TRBD1|20|.|TRBJ1-5|TRBV15
CATSFGLSFRRDRGNQPQHF
TGTGCCACCAGCTTCGGCCTCTCGTTTCGCCGGGACAGGGGCAATCAGCCCCAGCATTTT
>.|12|.|TRBJ1-1|TRBV30
CAWSPTYTEAFF
TGTGCCTGGTCCCCAACCTACACTGAAGCTTTCTTT
>.|18|.|TRBJ1-4|TRBV5-1
CASSFWTLRHPVKEKLFF
TGCGCCAGCAGCTTCTGGACGCTCAGGCACCCCGTAAAAGAAAAACTGTTTTTT
>TRBD1|15|.|TRBJ1-6|TRBV6-5
CASSYSTGDNSPLHF
TGTGCCAGCAGTTACTCGACAGGGGACAATTCACCCCTCCACTTT
>TRBD1|14|.|TRBJ2-1|TRBV7-9
CASSGQGSLNEQFF
TGTGCCAGCAGCGGACAGGGTTCCCTCAATGAGCAGTTCTTC
>.|15|.|TRBJ1-5|TRBV6-6
CASSSGGASLVAQHF
TGTGCCAGCAGTTCAGGCGGCGCCAGCTTGGTAGCCCAGCATTTT
>.|12|.|TRBJ1-2|TRBV5-1
CASSLANYGYTF
TGCGCCAGCAGCTTGGCTAACTATGGCTACACCTTC
>TRBD2|19|few|TRBJ2-2|TRBV12-5
CASGFLQASGGLPAGELFF
TGTGCTAGTGGCTTTCTCCAGGCTAGCGGGGGCCTCCCGGCCGGGGAGCTGTTTTTT
>.|13|many|TRBJ2-3|TRBV7-6
CASSLVSADTQYF
TGTGCCAGCAGCTTAGTGTCTGCTGATACGCAGTATTTT
>TRBD2|16|.|TRBJ2-2|TRBV13
CASSITGTSHTGELFF
TGTGCCAGCAGCATAACCGGGACTAGCCACACCGGGGAGCTGTTTTTT
>.|17|.|TRBJ1-5|TRBV7-9
CASSPTSRRGRNQPQHF
TGTGCCAGCAGCCCAACTTCTCGGCGGGGTCGCAATCAGCCCCAGCATTTT
>.|12|.|TRBJ2-7|TRBV7-9
CASSLAQDEQYF
TGTGCCAGCAGCTTAGCCCAGGACGAGCAGTACTTC
>TRBD1|15|.|TRBJ2-7|TRBV4-1
CASSKTATGSYEQYF
TGCGCCAGCAGCAAAACAGCGACAGGGAGTTACGAGCAGTACTTC
>.|15|.|TRBJ2-1|TRBV5-1
CASSLGQGLYNEQFF
TGCGCCAGCAGCTTGGGGCAGGGTCTCTACAATGAGCAGTTCTTC
>.|16|.|TRBJ1-1|TRBV7-2
CASSLASWGRNTEAFF
TGTGCCAGCAGCTTAGCTTCTTGGGGCAGGAACACTGAAGCTTTCTTT